Below, 21 T cell receptor beta chains from the same sample are listed, as sequenced in a study of shared clonotypes between healthy human individuals. Repertoires were generated with immunoSEQ multiplex PCR, while TCRdb's copy carries only in-frame clones and drops some. The sample shows over a million clones, 95% to 97% of them seen only once. Source material: naive CD4+ T cells sorted from blood. Subset noted: CD45RA+ positively selected. The receptors were sampled from a man under 40 in good health.

The V and J genes are TRBV19 and TRBJ2-7; possibly TRBD1 for D (5 bases). V was shortened by 4 bases and J by 4 bases, with 17 bases between the two germline ends. Germline V CDR1 and CDR2: LNHDA, SQIVND (reference sequence). The CDR3 runs 15 residues. The CDR3 DNA reads TGTGCCAGTAGTACGACAGTCGGATACTCATACGAGCAGTACTTC. This sequence encodes CASSTTVGYSYEQYF.

The genes are TRBV5-6 and TRBJ1-3, with TRBD1 matching 10 bases. V shed 4 bases, J shed 4 bases, and the junction held 5 bases outside the gene matches. Looked up from germline, CDR1 is SGHDT and CDR2 is YYEEEE. The CDR3 runs 15 residues. The CDR3 spells CASSKRQGAGNTIYF. The DNA of the CDR3 is TGTGCCAGCAGCAAAAGACAGGGGGCCGGAAACACCATATATTTT.

The rearrangement uses TRBV7-8 and TRBJ1-4, with D uncertain. The CDR3 covers 17 residues. CDR1 and CDR2 from the germline V gene are SGHVS and FQNEAQ. V dropped 1 base and J dropped 0 bases, with 12 bases sitting between them. The CDR3 spells CASSLGLAHATNEKLFF. CDR3 nucleotides: TGTGCCAGCAGCTTAGGGTTAGCCCATGCAACTAATGAAAAACTGTTTTTT.

As for this clone: Within the sample, other DNA sequences also encode this same CDR3. This chain joins TRBV5-1 and TRBJ1-2, with 8 bases lining up with TRBD1. V trimming: 4 bases; J trimming: 4 bases; junction bases outside the gene matches: 6. CDR1 SGHRS and CDR2 YFSETQ come from the germline V gene. The CDR3 runs 14 residues. CDR3 protein: CASSLGQGGYGYTF. The CDR3 region has the DNA TGCGCCAGCAGCCTAGGACAGGGAGGCTATGGCTACACCTTC. Full variable domain (rest looked up from reference TRBV5-1 and TRBJ1-2): KAGVTQTPRYLIKTRGQQVTLSCSPISGHRSVSWYQQTPGQGLQFLFEYFSETQRNKGNFPGRFSGRQFSNSRSEMNVSTLELGDSALYLCASSLGQGGYGYTFGSGTRLTVV.

V and J are TRBV27 and TRBJ2-1; TRBD2 agrees at 8 bases. Germline CDR1 is MNHEY and CDR2 is SMNVEV (reference sequence). This CDR3 is built from 16 residues. V shed 1 base, J shed 8 bases, and the junction held 10 bases outside the gene matches. The CDR3 DNA reads as TGTGCCAGCAGTTTATATGGACTAGCACCACGGGATGAGCAGTTCTTC. Amino acid sequence: CASSLYGLAPRDEQFF.

The J gene is TRBJ2-1, the V gene TRBV2; D remains unclear. The CDR3 runs to 16 residues. Deletions cut 5 bases from V and 0 bases from J, with 14 bases between. Per the germline V gene, CDR1 is SNHLY and CDR2 is FYNNEI. The CDR3 region is CASSSRTENSYNEQFF. The DNA for the CDR3 is TGTGCCAGCAGTTCAAGGACGGAAAACTCCTACAATGAGCAGTTCTTC.

The CDR3 DNA reads TGCGCCAGCAGCGAAAAGGGAGTAACAAATCAGCCCCAGCATTTT. Translating gives CASSEKGVTNQPQHF. V usage is TRBV5-1 and J usage is TRBJ1-5; D not resolved. This CDR3 is built from 15 residues. With 4 bases removed from V and 4 bases from J, the gap between germline ends came to 15 bases. In germline, CDR1 is SGHRS, CDR2 YFSETQ.

The chain combines TRBV2 with TRBJ2-5; 10 bases agree with TRBD2. The V and J ends lost 7 bases and 1 base, in that order; junction bases with no gene match: 6. From germline, CDR1 is SNHLY and CDR2 FYNNEI. The CDR3 consists of 15 residues. The CDR3 DNA is TGTGCCAGCACAGGACTAGCGGAAATCCAAGAGACCCAGTACTTC. Translating it yields CASTGLAEIQETQYF.

The rearrangement uses TRBV4-3 and TRBJ2-7; TRBD1 might be the D (6 bases). V gave up 0 bases and J gave up 6 bases, with 12 bases separating them. The CDR3 totals 14 residues. CDR1 and CDR2 (germline): LGHNA, YSLEER. In DNA form, the CDR3 reads TGCGCCAGCAGCCAAGACCCCCGAGGGGGCGAGCAGTACTTC. Translation: CASSQDPRGGEQYF.

This clone was observed once. This rearrangement joins TRBV4-1 to TRBJ2-2, with 12 bases matching TRBD2. The CDR3 totals 18 residues. After removal of 3 bases from V and 6 bases from J, the junction contained 11 bases not matched to a gene. Germline values: CDR1 MGHRA, CDR2 YSYEKL. The CDR3 region has the DNA TGCGCCAGCAGCCAGAACCCTCTAGCGGGAGGGTTACCCGGGGAGCTGTTTTTT. Translating gives CASSQNPLAGGLPGELFF.

The chain employs TRBV19 and TRBJ1-2; weak D call: TRBD1 (6 bases). Germline lookup yields CDR1 LNHDA and CDR2 SQIVND (reference sequence). Trimming left V 6 bases short and J 7 bases short, with 12 bases between. The length of the CDR3 is 12 residues. The CDR3 sequence: CASRRTAGGYTF. DNA of the CDR3: TGTGCCAGTAGGCGGACAGCTGGTGGCTACACCTTC.

This rearrangement joins TRBV5-1 to TRBJ2-3; 14 bases fit TRBD2. Per germline, CDR1 SGHRS and CDR2 YFSETQ. V was pared by 4 bases and J by 4 bases, with 8 bases of the junction left unmatched. This CDR3 is 17 amino acids long. CDR3 region: CASSAGTSGSGADTQYF. The CDR3, as DNA: TGCGCCAGCAGCGCCGGGACTAGCGGGAGCGGGGCAGATACGCAGTATTTT.

With regard to this clone: Different DNA sequences within this sample yield the same CDR3. The chain uses TRBV7-2 and TRBJ1-1; D unclear. Germline CDR1 reads SGHTA; CDR2 reads FQGNSA. V lost 2 bases to trimming and J lost 0 bases, with 4 bases between them. This CDR3 comprises 13 residues. CDR3 nucleotide sequence: TGTGCCAGCAGCTTAAGGATGAACACTGAAGCTTTCTTT. Amino acid sequence: CASSLRMNTEAFF.

The gene calls are TRBV6-1 and TRBJ2-1; D gene uncertain. V was clipped by 3 bases and J by 4 bases, with 4 bases between them. The CDR3 runs 12 residues. The germline V gene encodes CDR1 MNHNS and CDR2 SASEGT. CDR3 sequence: CASSDSYNEQFF. CDR3 nucleotides: TGTGCCAGCAGTGACAGTTACAATGAGCAGTTCTTC.

The sample holds one count of this clone. The chain uses TRBV5-1 and TRBJ2-4; D may be TRBD1 or TRBD2 (5 bases each). The CDR3 spans 13 residues. Per the germline V gene, CDR1 is SGHRS and CDR2 is YFSETQ. Trimming stripped 4 bases from V and 5 bases from J, with 10 bases between. CDR3 DNA sequence: TGCGCCAGCAGCCTCGGGACGGAAAACATTCAGTACTTC. Protein: CASSLGTENIQYF.

The genes are TRBV2 and TRBJ2-7, with D unresolved. The V and J ends lost 6 bases and 2 bases respectively, with 11 bases between them. Germline V CDR1 and CDR2: SNHLY, FYNNEI. The CDR3 has 13 amino acids. CDR3 coding DNA: TGTGCCAGCAGCCTTTCGGCAGCCTACGAGCAGTACTTC. Protein sequence: CASSLSAAYEQYF.

V gene TRBV11-2 combines with J gene TRBJ2-5, with D possibly being TRBD2 (6 bases). The CDR3 totals 16 residues. V lost 4 bases, J lost 4 bases, and 19 bases lay in between. Germline values: CDR1 SGHAT, CDR2 FQNNGV. The CDR3: CASSSATMGGSETQYF. DNA for the CDR3: TGTGCCAGCAGCTCCGCCACCATGGGGGGATCAGAGACCCAGTACTTC.

The chain couples TRBV30 to TRBJ2-7, with D hard to call. The germline CDR1 and CDR2 sequences are GTSNPN and SVGIG (reference sequence). The CDR3 has 12 amino acids. The V end was cut by 5 bases, the J end by 0 bases, with 8 bases between. CDR3 amino acids: CAWCDASYEQYF. Here the CDR3 DNA reads TGTGCCTGGTGCGACGCCTCCTACGAGCAGTACTTC.

V gene TRBV28 combines with J gene TRBJ1-5; no clear D gene. V gave up 5 bases and J gave up 4 bases, with 3 bases separating them. CDR1 and CDR2 from the germline V gene are MDHEN and SYDVKM. This CDR3 comprises 11 residues. CDR3 in amino acids: CASSKNQPQHF. CDR3 coding DNA: TGTGCCAGCAGTAAAAATCAGCCCCAGCATTTT.

CDR3 region: CASLSANEQFF. The CDR3 DNA follows: TGTGCCAGCCTTAGCGCCAATGAGCAGTTCTTC. The chain joins TRBV7-2 to TRBJ2-1, with D tentatively TRBD2 (5 bases). Germline CDR1 is SGHTA and CDR2 is FQGNSA. The CDR3 totals 11 residues. Trimming took 8 bases from V and 6 from J, leaving 8 bases between them.

This chain uses TRBV5-6 with TRBJ2-5, with TRBD2 matching 8 bases. With 4 bases clipped from V and 7 bases from J, the junction kept 6 bases outside the gene matches. The CDR3 has 13 amino acids. CDR1 and CDR2 (germline): SGHDT, YYEEEE. The CDR3 DNA reads as TGTGCCAGCAGCACGGGACTAGAGGGGACCCAGTACTTC. Translating gives CASSTGLEGTQYF.